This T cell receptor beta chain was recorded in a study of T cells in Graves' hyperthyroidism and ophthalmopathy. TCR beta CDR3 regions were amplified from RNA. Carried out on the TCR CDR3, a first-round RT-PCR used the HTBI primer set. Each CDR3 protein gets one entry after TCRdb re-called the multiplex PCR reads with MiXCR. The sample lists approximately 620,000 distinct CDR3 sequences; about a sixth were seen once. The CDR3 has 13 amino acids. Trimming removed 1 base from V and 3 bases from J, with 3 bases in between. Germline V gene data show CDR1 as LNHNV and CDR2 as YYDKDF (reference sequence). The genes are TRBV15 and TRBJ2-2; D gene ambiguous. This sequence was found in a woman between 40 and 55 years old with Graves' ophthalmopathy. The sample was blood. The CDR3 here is CATSRAYTGELFF. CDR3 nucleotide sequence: TGTGCCACCAGCAGAGCGTACACCGGGGAGCTGTTTTTT.